This T cell receptor (beta chain) was retrieved from a study of blood T cells in healthy people across ages (dated by TCRdb to about 2015). About the investigation overall: In model experiments, roughly one uniquely barcoded TCR beta cDNA molecule per two T cells was captured by template switching. Four age groups were formed from the donors: young (average roughly 15 years), middle-aged (approximately 42), aged (roughly 56) and long-lived (82). Using the same blood draw, the study looked at two additional independent replicas of 1 million unique cDNA reads for two donors, one aged 18 to 30 and the other aged 80 or older. The study measured age-related changes in TCR beta repertoire diversity using deep sequencing normalized with unique cDNA molecular identifiers. The research as a whole found: Bulk unsorted PBMC profiling prevented conclusive comparison of naive and antigen-experienced compartments. Compared with the aged group, the long-lived group had more naive CD4+ T cells, fewer expanded clones and increased TCR diversity, a pattern suggesting age selection. The CMV infection status of donors was not known, potentially confounding age-related changes in expanded clonotypes. As age increased, observed TCR beta diversity per million T cells dropped in a roughly linear way, and a significant reduction was already evident by age about 36. Estimates of total diversity based on one million sequenced T cells were regarded as lower bounds and as underestimates. There was a strong correlation between observed TCR beta diversity and the percentage of naive T cells measured by flow cytometry.

Notes on this clonotype: The clone's antigen remains unknown. Base qualities are not at hand, and no much larger clone is one base apart.

The donors were 40 or so Caucasian individuals from Russia, aged roughly 6 to 100 years, who were systemically healthy. Each donor gave around 9.9 milliliters of peripheral blood, collected into EDTA-treated Vacutainer tubes. Ficoll-Paque density-gradient centrifugation was used to isolate PBMCs, with at least 6 million per sample. Total RNA was extracted from PBMCs with Trizol reagent, with at least 6 micrograms obtained per sample. For every donor, an aliquot of PBMCs went through flow cytometry to measure the percentages of naive CD45RAhigh/CD27high T cells. Receptors were amplified or captured by 5' RACE. Data came from an Illumina HiSeq 2500. A second PCR of about 7 to 12 cycles was run with a J-beta primer mix and a sample-barcoded 5' primer. A unique molecular identifier was introduced onto each TCR beta cDNA molecule by a template-switch 5' adaptor carrying 12 random nucleotides. Each sample yielded at least 2.5 million CDR3-containing paired-end reads. First-strand cDNA was synthesized from all RNA with the Mint cDNA synthesis kit, primed by a TRBC-specific oligonucleotide. Following uracil-DNA glycosylase treatment, a first 18-cycle PCR with universal primers M1SS and BC2_uni_R was performed on all cDNA. Processing in the source paper ran as follows. Each sample was normalized by randomly selecting 1 million high-quality reads, each carrying a distinct molecular identifier. Instead of being binned into consensus sequences, reads that shared molecular identifiers were thrown out. CDR3 identification, clonotype clustering and error correction used MiTCR with a Q25 quality threshold and the strictest error-elimination algorithm. Lower-bound total TCR beta diversity was estimated with a nonparametric unseen species model using Euler transformation. TCRdb reran the public reads through fastp at Q25 and MiXCR, keeping productive beta chains. Rows merge per CDR3 protein into single entries with the most common DNA and genes. TCRdb's processing, not the authors' own work, is the source of the V and J calls. For this sample the table gives about 720,000 distinct CDR3 sequences, of which about 25% were detected only once. The leading ten clones occupy approximately 3.7% of the sample.

These data were also reused for a study on T cells of mothers and their children. According to the second study: Donors were nine systemically healthy Caucasian individuals: three mothers and their six children. cDNA synthesis consumed the entire amount of extracted RNA, loaded at about 1.5 ug RNA in each 15 ul reaction. Sample barcodes and 2-4 random nucleotides were added via the M1S primer in the second PCR. Over 8 million TCR beta CDR3 reads were obtained for each mother, and approximately 3.2 million reads were obtained for each child. Thymic selection shapes the output of TCR recombination in a similar way in related and unrelated pairs, and inherited differences have a minor effect. Normalized repertoire overlap was always slightly but never significantly higher in related than unrelated mother-child pairs. No persistent microchimeric T cell clones were detected, at a sensitivity of approximately 100 clones per million clonotypes. Deep NGS was used in the study to compare the TCR beta repertoires of mothers and children and to look for features that separate related mother-child pairs from unrelated individuals. Mothers averaged approximately 41 +/- 4 years of age and children averaged about 10 +/- 4 years. Libraries were sequenced on Illumina HiSeq 2000 with 100+100 nt paired-end reads after adapter ligation with NEBNext reagents. To prevent cross-contamination, the mother and child libraries were prepared one month apart and sequenced in separate runs. Each donor had between 500,000 and 2,000,000 distinct TCR beta clonotypes identified. Naive TCR beta clonotypes were estimated from low-frequency clonotypes matched to each donor's FACS-determined naive share, without sorting.

The clonotype was recovered from a boy younger than 18 in good health. The sequencing input was blood.

The DNA sequence is given as TGTGCCAGCAGCTCCAGTGCCCTATCGGGGCAGTATTTT. Its coded protein is CASSSSALSGQYF. The chain employs TRBV7-3 and TRBJ2-3, with the D gene call left open. The germline V gene sets CDR1 to SGHTA and CDR2 to FQGTGA. The CDR3 starts with the cysteine, ends with the phenylalanine, and has 13 residues. Only the CDR3 portion is preserved as DNA: 39 bases, with reading frame beginning at the first base. V is pared back by 4 bases and J by 11 bases, with 16 bases lying between the germline termini.